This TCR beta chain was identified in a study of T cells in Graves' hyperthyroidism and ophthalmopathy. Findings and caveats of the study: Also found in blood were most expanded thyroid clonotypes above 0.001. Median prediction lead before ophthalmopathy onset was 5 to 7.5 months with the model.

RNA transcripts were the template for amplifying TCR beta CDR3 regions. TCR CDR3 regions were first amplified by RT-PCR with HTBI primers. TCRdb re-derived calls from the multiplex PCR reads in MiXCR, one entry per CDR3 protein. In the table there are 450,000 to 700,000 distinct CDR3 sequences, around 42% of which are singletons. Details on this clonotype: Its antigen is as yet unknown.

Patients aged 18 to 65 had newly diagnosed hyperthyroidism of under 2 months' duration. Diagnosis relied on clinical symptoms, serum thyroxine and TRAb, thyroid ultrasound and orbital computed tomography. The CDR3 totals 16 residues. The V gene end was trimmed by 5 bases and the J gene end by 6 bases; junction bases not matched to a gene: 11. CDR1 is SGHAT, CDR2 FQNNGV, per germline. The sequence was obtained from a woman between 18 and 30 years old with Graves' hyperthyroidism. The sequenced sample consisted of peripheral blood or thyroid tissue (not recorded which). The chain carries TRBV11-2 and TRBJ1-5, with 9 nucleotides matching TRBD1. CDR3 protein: CASSPPGQGQGQPQHF. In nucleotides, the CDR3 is TGTGCCAGCAGCCCACCGGGACAGGGACAGGGTCAGCCCCAGCATTTT.